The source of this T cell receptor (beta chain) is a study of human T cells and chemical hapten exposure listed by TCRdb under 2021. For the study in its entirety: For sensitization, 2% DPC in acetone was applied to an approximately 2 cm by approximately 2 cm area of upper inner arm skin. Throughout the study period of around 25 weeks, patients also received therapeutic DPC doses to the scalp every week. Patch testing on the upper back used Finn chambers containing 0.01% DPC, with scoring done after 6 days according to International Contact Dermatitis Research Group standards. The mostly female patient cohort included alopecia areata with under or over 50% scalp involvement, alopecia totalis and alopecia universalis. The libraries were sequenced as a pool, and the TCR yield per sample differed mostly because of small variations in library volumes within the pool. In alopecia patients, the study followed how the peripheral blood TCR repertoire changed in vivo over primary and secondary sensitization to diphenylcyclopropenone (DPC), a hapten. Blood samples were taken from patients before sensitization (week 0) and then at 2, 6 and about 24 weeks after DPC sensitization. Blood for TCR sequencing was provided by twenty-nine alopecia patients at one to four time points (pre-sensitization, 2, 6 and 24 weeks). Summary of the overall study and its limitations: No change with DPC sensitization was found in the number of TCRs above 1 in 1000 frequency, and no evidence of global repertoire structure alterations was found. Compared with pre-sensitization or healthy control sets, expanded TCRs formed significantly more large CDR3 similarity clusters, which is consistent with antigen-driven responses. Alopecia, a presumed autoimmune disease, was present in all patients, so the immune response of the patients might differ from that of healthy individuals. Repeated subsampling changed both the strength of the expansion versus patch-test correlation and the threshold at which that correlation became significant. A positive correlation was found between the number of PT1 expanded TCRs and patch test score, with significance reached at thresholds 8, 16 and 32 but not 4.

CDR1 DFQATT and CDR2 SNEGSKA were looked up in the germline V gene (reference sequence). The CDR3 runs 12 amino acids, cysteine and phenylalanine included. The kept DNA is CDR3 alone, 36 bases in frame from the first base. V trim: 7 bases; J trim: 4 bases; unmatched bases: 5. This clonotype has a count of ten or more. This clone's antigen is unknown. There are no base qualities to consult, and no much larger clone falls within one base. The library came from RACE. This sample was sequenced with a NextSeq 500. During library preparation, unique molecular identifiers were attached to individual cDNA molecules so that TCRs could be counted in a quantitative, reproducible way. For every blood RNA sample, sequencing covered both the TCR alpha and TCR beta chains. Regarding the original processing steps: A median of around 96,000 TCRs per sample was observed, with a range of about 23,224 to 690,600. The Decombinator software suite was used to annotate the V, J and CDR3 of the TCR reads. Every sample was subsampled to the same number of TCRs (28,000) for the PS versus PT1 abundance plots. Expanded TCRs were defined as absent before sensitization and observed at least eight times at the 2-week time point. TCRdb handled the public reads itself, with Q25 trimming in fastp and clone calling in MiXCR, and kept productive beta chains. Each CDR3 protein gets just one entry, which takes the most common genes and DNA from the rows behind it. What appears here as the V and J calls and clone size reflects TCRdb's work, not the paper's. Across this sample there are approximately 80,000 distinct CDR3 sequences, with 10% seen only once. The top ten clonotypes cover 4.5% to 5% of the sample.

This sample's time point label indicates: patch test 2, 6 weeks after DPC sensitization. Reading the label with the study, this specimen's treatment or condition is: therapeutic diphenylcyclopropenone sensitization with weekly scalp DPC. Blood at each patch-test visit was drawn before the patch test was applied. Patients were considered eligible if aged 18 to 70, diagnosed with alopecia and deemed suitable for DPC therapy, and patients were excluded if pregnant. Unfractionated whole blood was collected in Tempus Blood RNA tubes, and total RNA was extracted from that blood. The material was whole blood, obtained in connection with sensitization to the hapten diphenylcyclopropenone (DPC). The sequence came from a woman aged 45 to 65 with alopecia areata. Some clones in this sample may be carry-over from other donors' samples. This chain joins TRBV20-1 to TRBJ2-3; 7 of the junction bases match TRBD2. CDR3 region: CSEQRDPDTQYF. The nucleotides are TGCAGTGAACAGCGGGATCCAGATACGCAGTATTTT.